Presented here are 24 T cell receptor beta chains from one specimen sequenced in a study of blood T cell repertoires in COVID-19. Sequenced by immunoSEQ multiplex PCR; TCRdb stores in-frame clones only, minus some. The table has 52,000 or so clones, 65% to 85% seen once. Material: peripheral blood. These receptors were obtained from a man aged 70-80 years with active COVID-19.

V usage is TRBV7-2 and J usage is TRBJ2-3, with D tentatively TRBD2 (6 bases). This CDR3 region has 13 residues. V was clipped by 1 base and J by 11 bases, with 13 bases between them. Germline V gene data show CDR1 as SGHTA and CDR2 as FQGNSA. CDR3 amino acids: CASSLDFGSRQYF. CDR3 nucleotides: TGTGCCAGCAGCTTAGATTTCGGGAGTAGGCAGTATTTT. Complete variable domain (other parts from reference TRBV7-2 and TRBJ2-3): GAGVSQSPSNKVTEKGKDVELRCDPISGHTALYWYRQSLGQGLEFLIYFQGNSAPDKSGLPSDRFSAERTGGSVSTLTIQRTQQEDSAVYLCASSLDFGSRQYFGPGTRLTVL.

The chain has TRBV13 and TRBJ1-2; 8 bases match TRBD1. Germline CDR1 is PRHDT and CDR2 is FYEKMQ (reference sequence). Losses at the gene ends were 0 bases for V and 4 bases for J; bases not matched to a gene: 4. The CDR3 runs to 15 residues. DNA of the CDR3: TGTGCCAGCAGCTTAGGAGGACAGGGAGGCTATGGCTACACCTTC. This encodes CASSLGGQGGYGYTF.

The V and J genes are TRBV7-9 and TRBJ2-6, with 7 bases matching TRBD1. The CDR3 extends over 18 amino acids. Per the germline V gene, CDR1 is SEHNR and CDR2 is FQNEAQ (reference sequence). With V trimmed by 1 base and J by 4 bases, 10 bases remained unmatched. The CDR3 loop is CASSLDIGRGSGANVLTF. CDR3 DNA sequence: TGTGCCAGCAGCTTAGATATCGGCAGGGGGTCCGGGGCCAACGTCCTGACTTTC. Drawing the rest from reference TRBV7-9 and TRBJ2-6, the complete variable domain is DTGVSQNPRHKITKRGQNVTFRCDPISEHNRLYWYRQTLGQGPEFLTYFQNEAQLEKSRLLSDRFSAERPKGSFSTLEIQRTEQGDSAMYLCASSLDIGRGSGANVLTFGAGSRLTVL.

CDR3 coding DNA: TGTGCCAGCAGCCCCGGGACAGGAGGTCAGCCCCAGCATTTT. Its translation is CASSPGTGGQPQHF. The chain employs TRBV6-5 and TRBJ1-5, with TRBD1 identical over 8 bases. The CDR3 covers 14 residues. Looked up from germline, CDR1 is MNHEY and CDR2 is SVGAGI. Trimming took 6 bases from V and 6 from J; bases not matched to a gene: 7.

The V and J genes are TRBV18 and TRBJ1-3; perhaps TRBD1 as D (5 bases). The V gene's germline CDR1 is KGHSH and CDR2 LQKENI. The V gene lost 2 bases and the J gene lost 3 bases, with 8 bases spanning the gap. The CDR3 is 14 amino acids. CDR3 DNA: TGTGCCAGCTCACCAGGCAGGGATGGAAACACCATATATTTT. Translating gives CASSPGRDGNTIYF.

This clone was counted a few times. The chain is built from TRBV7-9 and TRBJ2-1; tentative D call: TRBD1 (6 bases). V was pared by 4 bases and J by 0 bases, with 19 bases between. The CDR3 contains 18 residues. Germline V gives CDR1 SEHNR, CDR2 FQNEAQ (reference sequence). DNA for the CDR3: TGTGCCAGCAGCTCATTACAGGGCCTGCTGAGCTCCTACAATGAGCAGTTCTTC. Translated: CASSSLQGLLSSYNEQFF.

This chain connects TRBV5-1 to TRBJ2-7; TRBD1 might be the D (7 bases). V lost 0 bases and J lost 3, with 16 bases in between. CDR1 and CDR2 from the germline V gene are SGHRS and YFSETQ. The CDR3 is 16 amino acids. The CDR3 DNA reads TGCGCCAGCAGCTTGGATAGCAGGGGGGACCACTACGAGCAGTACTTC. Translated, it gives CASSLDSRGDHYEQYF.

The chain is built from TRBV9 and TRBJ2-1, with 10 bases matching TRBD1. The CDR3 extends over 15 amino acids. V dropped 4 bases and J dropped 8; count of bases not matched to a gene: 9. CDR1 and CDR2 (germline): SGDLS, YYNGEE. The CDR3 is CASSSFPTGGDEQFF. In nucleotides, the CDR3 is TGTGCCAGCAGCTCCTTTCCGACAGGGGGCGATGAGCAGTTCTTC.

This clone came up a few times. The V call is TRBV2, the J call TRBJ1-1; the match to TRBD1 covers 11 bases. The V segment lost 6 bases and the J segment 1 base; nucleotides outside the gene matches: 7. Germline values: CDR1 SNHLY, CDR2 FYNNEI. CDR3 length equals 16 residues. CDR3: CASSKGTGGSNTEAFF. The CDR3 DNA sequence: TGTGCCAGCAGCAAAGGGACAGGGGGATCGAACACTGAAGCTTTCTTT.

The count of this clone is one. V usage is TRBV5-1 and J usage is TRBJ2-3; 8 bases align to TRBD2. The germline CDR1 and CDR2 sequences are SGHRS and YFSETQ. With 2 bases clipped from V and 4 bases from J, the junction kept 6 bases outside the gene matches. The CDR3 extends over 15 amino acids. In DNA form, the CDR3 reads TGCGCCAGCAGCTTCACAGCGGGAGTTGCAGATACGCAGTATTTT. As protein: CASSFTAGVADTQYF.

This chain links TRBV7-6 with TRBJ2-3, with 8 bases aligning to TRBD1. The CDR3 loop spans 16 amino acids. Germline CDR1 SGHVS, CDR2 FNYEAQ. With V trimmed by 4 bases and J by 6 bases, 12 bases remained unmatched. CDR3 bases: TGTGCCAGCAGCTCAGGCCTGGGACGGACAGGGGATACGCAGTATTTT. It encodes CASSSGLGRTGDTQYF.

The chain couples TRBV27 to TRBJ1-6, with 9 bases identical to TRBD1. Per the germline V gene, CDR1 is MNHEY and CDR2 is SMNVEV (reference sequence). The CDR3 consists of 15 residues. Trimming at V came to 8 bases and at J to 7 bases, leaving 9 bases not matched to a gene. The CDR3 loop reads CASGRGDRGNSPLHF. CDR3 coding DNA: TGTGCCAGCGGGAGGGGAGACAGGGGGAATTCACCCCTCCACTTT.

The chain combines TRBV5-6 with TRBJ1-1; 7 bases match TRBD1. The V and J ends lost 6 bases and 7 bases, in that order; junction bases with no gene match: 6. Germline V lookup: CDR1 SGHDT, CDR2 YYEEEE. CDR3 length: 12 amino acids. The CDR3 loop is CASNWGDSEAFF. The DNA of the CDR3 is TGTGCCAGCAACTGGGGGGACAGTGAAGCTTTCTTT.

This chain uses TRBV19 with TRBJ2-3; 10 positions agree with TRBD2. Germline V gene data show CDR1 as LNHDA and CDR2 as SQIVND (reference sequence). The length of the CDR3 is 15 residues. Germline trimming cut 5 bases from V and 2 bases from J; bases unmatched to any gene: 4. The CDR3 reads CASSRLAGATDTQYF. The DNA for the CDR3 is TGTGCCAGTAGTCGGCTAGCGGGAGCCACAGATACGCAGTATTTT. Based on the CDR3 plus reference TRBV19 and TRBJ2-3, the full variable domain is DGGITQSPKYLFRKEGQNVTLSCEQNLNHDAMYWYRQDPGQGLRLIYYSQIVNDFQKGDIAEGYSVSREKKESFPLTVTSAQKNPTAFYLCASSRLAGATDTQYFGPGTRLTVL.

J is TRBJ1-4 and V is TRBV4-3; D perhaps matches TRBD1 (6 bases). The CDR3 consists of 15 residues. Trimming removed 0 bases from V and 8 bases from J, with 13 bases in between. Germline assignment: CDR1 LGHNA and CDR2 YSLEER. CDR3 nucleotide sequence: TGCGCCAGCAGCCAAGATTTCTCAGGGGACGAAAAACTGTTTTTT. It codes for CASSQDFSGDEKLFF.

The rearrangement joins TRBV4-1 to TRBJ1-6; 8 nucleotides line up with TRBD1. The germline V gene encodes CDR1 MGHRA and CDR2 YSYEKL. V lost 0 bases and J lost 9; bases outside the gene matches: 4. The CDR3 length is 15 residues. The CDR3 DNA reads TGCGCCAGCAGCCAAGAACAGGGGGTTGGTTCACCCCTCCACTTT. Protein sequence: CASSQEQGVGSPLHF.

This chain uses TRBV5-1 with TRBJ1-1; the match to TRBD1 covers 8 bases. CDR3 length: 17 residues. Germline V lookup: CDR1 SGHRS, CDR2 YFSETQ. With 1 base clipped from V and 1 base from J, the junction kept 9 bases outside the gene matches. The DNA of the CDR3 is TGCGCCAGCAGCTTGTGGGCAGGGGGCCGGAGGAACACTGAAGCTTTCTTT. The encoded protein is CASSLWAGGRRNTEAFF. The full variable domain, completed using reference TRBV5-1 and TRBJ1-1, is KAGVTQTPRYLIKTRGQQVTLSCSPISGHRSVSWYQQTPGQGLQFLFEYFSETQRNKGNFPGRFSGRQFSNSRSEMNVSTLELGDSALYLCASSLWAGGRRNTEAFFGQGTRLTVV.

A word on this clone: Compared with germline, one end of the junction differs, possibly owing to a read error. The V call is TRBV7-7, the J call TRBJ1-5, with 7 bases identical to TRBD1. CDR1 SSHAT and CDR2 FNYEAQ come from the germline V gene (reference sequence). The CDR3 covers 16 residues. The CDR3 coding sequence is TGTGCTAGCAGCGAAGAACAGGGGCGAGCCAATCAGCCCCAGCATTTT. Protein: CASSEEQGRANQPQHF.

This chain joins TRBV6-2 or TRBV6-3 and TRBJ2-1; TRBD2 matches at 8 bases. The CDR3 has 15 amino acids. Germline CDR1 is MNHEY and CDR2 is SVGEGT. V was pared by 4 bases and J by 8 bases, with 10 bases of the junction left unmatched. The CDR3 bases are TGTGCCAGCAGTTCGCGATTAGCGGGGTTGGATGAGCAGTTCTTC. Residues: CASSSRLAGLDEQFF.

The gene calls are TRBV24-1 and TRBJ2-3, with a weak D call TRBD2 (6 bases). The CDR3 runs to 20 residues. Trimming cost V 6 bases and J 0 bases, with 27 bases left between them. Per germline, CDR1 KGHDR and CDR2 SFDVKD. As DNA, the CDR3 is TGTGCCACCAGTCCCAGGTTGAGGGGAGAGGAGGGTGCTAGCACAGATACGCAGTATTTT. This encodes CATSPRLRGEEGASTDTQYF.

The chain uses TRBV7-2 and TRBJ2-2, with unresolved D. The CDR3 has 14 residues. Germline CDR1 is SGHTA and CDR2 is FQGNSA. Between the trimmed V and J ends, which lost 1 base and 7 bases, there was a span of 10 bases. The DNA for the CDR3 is TGTGCCAGCAGCTTAGATCCAGGTCGCGGGGAGCTGTTTTTT. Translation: CASSLDPGRGELFF.

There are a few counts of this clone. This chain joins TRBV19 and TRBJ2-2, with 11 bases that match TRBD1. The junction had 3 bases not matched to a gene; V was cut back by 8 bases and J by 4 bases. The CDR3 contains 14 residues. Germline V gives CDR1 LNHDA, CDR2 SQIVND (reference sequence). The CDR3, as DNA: TGTGCCAGTTCGGACAGGGGGCTCACCGGGGAGCTGTTTTTT. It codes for CASSDRGLTGELFF.

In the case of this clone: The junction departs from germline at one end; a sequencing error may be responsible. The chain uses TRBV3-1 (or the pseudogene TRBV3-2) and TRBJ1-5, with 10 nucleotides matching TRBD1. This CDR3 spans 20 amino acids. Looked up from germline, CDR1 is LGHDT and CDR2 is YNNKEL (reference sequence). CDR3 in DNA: TGTGCCAGCAGCCGATTGGGGGGACAGGGGTTCGAAGCTGGCAATCAGTCCCAGCATTTT. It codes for CASSRLGGQGFEAGNQSQHF.

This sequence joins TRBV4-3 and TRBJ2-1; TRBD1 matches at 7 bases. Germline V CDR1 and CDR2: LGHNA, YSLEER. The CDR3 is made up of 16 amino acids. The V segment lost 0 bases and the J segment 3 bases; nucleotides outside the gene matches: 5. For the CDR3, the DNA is TGCGCCAGCAGCCAAGACCACAGGGGATACTACAATGAGCAGTTCTTC. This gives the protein CASSQDHRGYYNEQFF.